Listed below are T cell receptor beta chains from one sample, sequenced in a study of cytomegalovirus exposure and HLA in healthy donors. Some clones are missing from TCRdb's copy, which holds only in-frame ones; the method was immunoSEQ multiplex PCR. The sample carries around 120,000 clones, 65% to 80% recorded once. Sequenced material: PBMCs. These receptor sequences come from a man in his fifties or sixties in good health and CMV-seropositive. Each CDR3 is given with its conserved first and last residue. The D gene is left open where the match is weak. The size field is filled for only some rows; it gives once, few, many or a size class.

CASSQDRQGFNSPLYF TGTGCCAGCAGCCAAGACCGACAGGGATTTAATTCACCCCTCTACTTT TRBJ1-6 TRBD1 . TRBV4-2
CASSPPGRRGTGELFF TGTGCCAGCAGCCCACCCGGAAGACGGGGCACCGGGGAGCTGTTTTTT TRBJ2-2 . . TRBV9
CAWSLTRASGNTIYF TGTGCCTGGAGTTTGACCAGGGCCTCTGGAAACACCATATATTTT TRBJ1-3 . . TRBV30
CASSIQGIDGYTF TGTGCCAGTAGCATCCAGGGGATTGATGGCTACACCTTC TRBJ1-2 . . TRBV19
CASSLQRTRTSEQFF TGTGCCAGCAGTCTTCAAAGGACTAGAACTAGTGAGCAGTTCTTC TRBJ2-1 TRBD2 . TRBV25-1
CASSDLVQAGCGEKLFF TGTGCCAGCAGTGACCTAGTCCAGGCGGGGTGCGGTGAAAAACTGTTTTTT TRBJ1-4 . few TRBV25-1
CASSYDPGQGVSEQFF TGCGCCAGCAGCTATGACCCGGGACAGGGGGTTAGTGAGCAGTTCTTC TRBJ2-1 TRBD1 . TRBV5-1
CASSGEVRGPDSTYNEQFF TGTGCCAGCAGCGGAGAGGTCAGGGGGCCGGACTCTACCTACAATGAGCAGTTCTTC TRBJ2-1 TRBD1 . TRBV11-2
CASSSRQGAAETQYF TGTGCCAGCAGCTCCAGACAGGGGGCGGCTGAGACCCAGTACTTC TRBJ2-5 TRBD1 . TRBV7-6
CASSPGTGNTGELFF TGCGCCAGCAGCCCCGGGACAGGGAACACCGGGGAGCTGTTTTTT TRBJ2-2 TRBD1 once TRBV5-1
CASSQPAVAGNTIYF TGCGCCAGCAGCCAGCCCGCGGTGGCTGGAAACACCATATATTTT TRBJ1-3 . . TRBV4-1
CSVAPGTGGEQYF TGCAGCGTTGCCCCCGGGACAGGGGGCGAGCAGTACTTC TRBJ2-7 TRBD1 . TRBV29-1
CASSVNPARGGNTEAFF TGCGCCAGCAGCGTTAACCCTGCGCGGGGGGGGAACACTGAAGCTTTCTTT TRBJ1-1 . . TRBV5-1
CASSPQTGSYEQYF TGTGCCAGCTCACCCCAGACAGGGTCGTACGAGCAGTACTTC TRBJ2-7 TRBD1 . TRBV18
CASSLLGGTEAFF TGCGCCAGCAGCCTTTTGGGAGGCACTGAAGCTTTCTTT TRBJ1-1 . . TRBV5-1
CASRPSGGDTQYF TGTGCCAGCAGACCTTCAGGGGGAGATACGCAGTATTTT TRBJ2-3 TRBD1 . TRBV27
CASSWGTGGSNEKLFF TGTGCCAGCAGCTGGGGGACAGGGGGAAGTAATGAAAAACTGTTTTTT TRBJ1-4 TRBD1 . TRBV7-6
CASSQDFQGYGYTF TGCGCCAGCAGCCAAGATTTCCAGGGCTATGGCTACACCTTC TRBJ1-2 . few TRBV4-1
CASSIRDTSRGNYGYTF TGTGCCAGTAGTATCAGGGACACGTCCCGCGGGAACTATGGCTACACCTTC TRBJ1-2 . . TRBV19
CASSLARGHEQFF TGTGCCAGCAGTTTGGCCAGGGGCCATGAGCAGTTCTTC TRBJ2-1 . . TRBV27
CASSPDGGGYSNQPQHF TGTGCCAGCTCACCCGACGGTGGAGGGTATAGCAATCAGCCCCAGCATTTT TRBJ1-5 . . TRBV18
CAWKQAMNTEAFF TGTGCCTGGAAACAGGCCATGAACACTGAAGCTTTCTTT TRBJ1-1 . . TRBV30
CASSKGQGRGSPLHF TGTGCCAGCAGCAAGGGACAGGGAAGGGGTTCACCCCTCCACTTT TRBJ1-6 TRBD1 . TRBV9
CASSEWGRRQPQHF TGTGCCAGCAGTGAATGGGGGAGGCGACAGCCCCAGCATTTT TRBJ1-5 . once TRBV6-1
CASSQYGKGEAFF TGCGCCAGCAGCCAGTACGGGAAGGGTGAAGCTTTCTTT TRBJ1-1 . . TRBV4-1
CASHQGPSGYTF TGTGCCAGCCACCAGGGCCCCAGCGGCTACACCTTC TRBJ1-2 . . TRBV28
CASSLVRVEVTEAFF TGCGCCAGCAGCTTGGTTCGAGTCGAGGTGACTGAAGCTTTCTTT TRBJ1-1 . . TRBV5-1
CASSPDTGISYEQYF TGTGCCAGCAGCCCTGATACAGGGATCTCCTACGAGCAGTACTTC TRBJ2-7 . . TRBV5-6
CASSLTSGGAGELFF TGTGCCAGCAGTCTAACTAGCGGGGGGGCCGGGGAGCTGTTTTTT TRBJ2-2 TRBD2 . TRBV2
CASSLSSGGYTDTQYF TGTGCCAGCAGCTTATCAAGCGGGGGCTACACAGATACGCAGTATTTT TRBJ2-3 TRBD2 . TRBV7-6
CASRRQGGTEAFF TGTGCCAGCAGGAGGCAGGGAGGAACTGAAGCTTTCTTT TRBJ1-1 . . TRBV2
CSVVPGQGGSYEQYF TGCAGCGTCGTCCCGGGACAGGGAGGCTCCTACGAGCAGTACTTC TRBJ2-7 TRBD1 few TRBV29-1
CASSLGQDNQPQHF TGTGCCAGCAGCTTAGGACAGGACAATCAGCCCCAGCATTTT TRBJ1-5 . . TRBV7-6
CASSSSSTGGYF TGTGCCAGCAGCTCATCGTCGACAGGGGGCTACTTC TRBJ2-7 TRBD1 . TRBV28
CASRLNRVSTMNTEAFF TGTGCCAGCAGATTAAACAGGGTCTCAACTATGAACACTGAAGCTTTCTTT TRBJ1-1 . . TRBV27
CASTRRTDTQYF TGTGCCAGCACTCGGAGGACAGATACGCAGTATTTT TRBJ2-3 . . TRBV7-2